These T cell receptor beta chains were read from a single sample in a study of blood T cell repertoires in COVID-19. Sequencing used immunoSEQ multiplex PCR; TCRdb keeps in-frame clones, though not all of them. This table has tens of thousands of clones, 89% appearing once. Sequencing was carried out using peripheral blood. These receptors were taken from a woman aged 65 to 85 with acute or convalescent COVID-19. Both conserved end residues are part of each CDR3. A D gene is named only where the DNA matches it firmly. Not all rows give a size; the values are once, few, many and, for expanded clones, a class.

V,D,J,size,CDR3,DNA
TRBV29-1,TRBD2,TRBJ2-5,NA,CSVVGGGARETQYF,TGCAGCGTTGTTGGCGGGGGGGCTCGAGAGACCCAGTACTTC
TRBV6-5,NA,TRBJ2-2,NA,CASSGGNTGELFF,TGTGCCAGCAGCGGGGGAAACACCGGGGAGCTGTTTTTT
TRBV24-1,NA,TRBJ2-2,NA,CATSDLQGRTGELFF,TGTGCCACCAGTGATTTGCAGGGTAGGACCGGGGAGCTGTTTTTT
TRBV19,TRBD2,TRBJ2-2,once,CASTQRGLAGGSSGELFF,TGTGCCAGTACTCAAAGGGGACTAGCGGGGGGCTCCTCCGGGGAGCTGTTTTTT
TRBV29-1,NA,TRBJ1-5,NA,CSVGWQGNQPQHF,TGCAGCGTTGGCTGGCAGGGTAATCAGCCCCAGCATTTT
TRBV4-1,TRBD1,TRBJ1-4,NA,CASSHEDRQFVKLFF,TGCGCCAGCAGCCACGAGGACAGGCAGTTTGTAAAACTGTTTTTT
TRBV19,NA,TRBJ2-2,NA,CASTTGWVTGELFF,TGTGCCAGTACCACAGGGTGGGTCACCGGGGAGCTGTTTTTT
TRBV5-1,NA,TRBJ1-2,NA,CASSLVAGNYGYTF,TGCGCCAGCAGCTTGGTGGCCGGGAACTATGGCTACACCTTC
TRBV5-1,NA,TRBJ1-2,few,CASSKDDGGYGYTF,TGCGCCAGCAGCAAAGATGATGGCGGCTATGGCTACACCTTC
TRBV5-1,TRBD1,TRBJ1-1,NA,CASSLVGTGGLRSYTEAFF,TGCGCCAGCAGCTTGGTAGGGACAGGGGGCCTAAGGAGCTACACTGAAGCTTTCTTT
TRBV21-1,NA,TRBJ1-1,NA,CASSLTRQGNTEAFF,TGTGCCAGCAGCCTTACCAGGCAGGGGAACACTGAAGCTTTCTTT
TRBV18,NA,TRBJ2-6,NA,CASSEGTGANVLTF,TGTGCCAGCTCAGAGGGAACTGGGGCCAACGTCCTGACTTTC
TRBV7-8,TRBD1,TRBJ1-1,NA,CASSPRQGMHTEAFF,TGTGCCAGCAGCCCACGACAGGGAATGCACACTGAAGCTTTCTTT
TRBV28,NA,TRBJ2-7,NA,CASSLDSRHEQYF,TGTGCCAGCAGTTTGGACAGCCGACACGAGCAGTACTTC
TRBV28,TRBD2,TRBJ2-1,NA,CASSSYPGGKDEQFF,TGTGCCAGCAGTTCCTATCCGGGAGGGAAGGATGAGCAGTTCTTC
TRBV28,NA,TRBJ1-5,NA,CASSLWGGGGQPQHF,TGTGCCAGCAGTTTATGGGGGGGCGGGGGTCAGCCCCAGCATTTT
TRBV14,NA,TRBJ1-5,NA,CASSQALNQPQHF,TGTGCCAGCAGCCAAGCACTAAATCAGCCCCAGCATTTT
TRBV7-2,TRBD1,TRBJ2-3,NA,CASSLGGTGVADTQYF,TGTGCCAGCAGCTTAGGGGGGACAGGGGTTGCAGATACGCAGTATTTT
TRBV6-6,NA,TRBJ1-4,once,CASSSQIGGEKLFF,TGTGCCAGCAGTTCCCAAATAGGGGGAGAAAAACTGTTTTTT
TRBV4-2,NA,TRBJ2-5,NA,CASSQGGGETQYF,TGTGCCAGCAGCCAAGGAGGAGGGGAGACCCAGTACTTC
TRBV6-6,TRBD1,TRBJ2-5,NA,CASSYSGGETQYF,TGTGCCAGCAGTTATTCAGGGGGAGAGACCCAGTACTTC
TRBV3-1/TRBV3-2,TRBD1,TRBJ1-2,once,CASSQAGQSYGYTF,TGTGCCAGCAGCCAAGCGGGACAGTCCTATGGCTACACCTTC